The source of this T cell receptor (beta chain) is a study of T cell changes during pregnancy in multiple sclerosis. The CDR3 has 12 amino acids. CDR1 and CDR2 from the germline V gene are SGDLS and YYNGEE. Trimming pared 5 bases from V and 1 base from J, leaving 6 bases between. Sequencing used immunoSEQ multiplex PCR; TCRdb keeps in-frame clones, though not all of them. The sample lists around 39,000 clones, 70% to 90% occurring once. This specimen consisted of CD8+ T cells from peripheral blood mononuclear cells, obtained in the first trimester of pregnancy. The chain links TRBV9 to TRBJ1-2, with D unclear. This TCR was sampled from a female donor with multiple sclerosis, enrolled in a pregnancy study. CDR3 DNA sequence: TGTGCCAGCAGTCAACTTAACTATGGCTACACCTTC. This codes for CASSQLNYGYTF. Supplemented by reference TRBV9 and TRBJ1-2, the full variable domain reads DSGVTQTPKHLITATGQRVTLRCSPRSGDLSVYWYQQSLDQGLQFLIQYYNGEERAKGNILERFSAQQFPDLHSELNLSSLELGDSALYFCASSQLNYGYTFGSGTRLTVV.